What follows are 11 T cell receptor beta chains derived from one specimen sequenced in a study of CD8 T cells in ankylosing spondylitis. Each CDR3 protein gets one entry after TCRdb re-called the 5' RACE reads with MiXCR. Of a few hundred thousand distinct CDR3 sequences listed, less than 25% are singletons. Sequencing input: blood, either unsorted or a sorted T cell fraction (not recorded which). The receptors stem from a female donor with ankylosing spondylitis or in good health (not recorded which).

The CDR3 DNA reads as TGCAGTGCTAGACCATCGTGGGACTCCTCGGGGGGTGAGCAGTTCTTC. Encoded protein: CSARPSWDSSGGEQFF. The chain combines TRBV20-1 with TRBJ2-1, with TRBD2 matching 7 bases. J lost 9 bases, V lost 2 bases, and 16 bases had no gene match. Per the germline V gene, CDR1 is DFQATT and CDR2 is SNEGSKA (reference sequence). The CDR3 spans 16 residues.

A few counts support this clonotype. The genes are TRBV6-2 or TRBV6-3 and TRBJ2-5; 12 nucleotides align to TRBD2. This CDR3 has 16 amino acids. The germline V gene encodes CDR1 MNHEY and CDR2 SVGEGT. The trim removed 7 bases at V and 5 bases at J, leaving 11 bases unmatched. The CDR3 nucleotides read TGTGCCAGCACGACTAGCGGGAGTATAAAGACGGAGACCCAGTACTTC. Its translation is CASTTSGSIKTETQYF.

The CDR3 protein is CASSSHGSNQPQHF. CDR3 sequence (DNA): TGTGCCAGCAGCTCCCACGGGAGCAATCAGCCCCAGCATTTT. The chain recombines TRBV7-8 with TRBJ1-5; D remains unclear. This CDR3 comprises 14 residues. V shed 4 bases and J shed 1 base, with 8 bases lying between them. The germline V gene encodes CDR1 SGHVS and CDR2 FQNEAQ.

This chain connects TRBV2 to TRBJ2-2, with D possibly being TRBD2 (6 bases). CDR1 is SNHLY and CDR2 is FYNNEI in the germline V gene. V was cut by 4 bases and J by 4 bases, with 10 bases left in between. The CDR3 runs to 14 residues. The DNA for the CDR3 is TGTGCCAGCAGTGTGTCTAGCGTCACCGGGGAGCTGTTTTTT. Encoded protein: CASSVSSVTGELFF.

This clonotype was observed a few times. The chain employs TRBV12-3 or TRBV12-4 and TRBJ2-1, with a tentative D call TRBD2 (6 bases). The germline V and J ends were trimmed by 1 base and 0 bases, with 22 bases remaining between them. The CDR3 extends over 20 amino acids. CDR3 amino acids: CASSLEKGLPPTSSYNEQFF. The CDR3 DNA is TGTGCCAGCAGTTTAGAAAAGGGACTTCCACCCACGAGCTCCTACAATGAGCAGTTCTTC.

CDR3 residues: CASSPNSGLAGETQYF. The CDR3 nucleotides are TGTGCCAGCTCACCGAATTCGGGACTAGCGGGAGAGACCCAGTACTTC. The V and J genes are TRBV18 and TRBJ2-5; 12 bases are a match to TRBD2. CDR3 length: 16 residues. Germline CDR1 reads KGHSH; CDR2 reads LQKENI. V shed 3 bases, J shed 4 bases, and the junction held 6 bases outside the gene matches.

The chain couples TRBV12-3 or TRBV12-4 to TRBJ1-4; 9 bases line up with TRBD1. This CDR3 region has 14 residues. V lost 4 bases, J lost 8 bases, and 5 bases stayed unmatched. The chain's CDR3 is CASSSDRGDEKLFF. CDR3 DNA: TGTGCCAGCAGTTCCGACAGGGGGGACGAAAAACTGTTTTTT.

The chain has TRBV12-3 or TRBV12-4 and TRBJ1-1, with TRBD1 matching 10 bases. The CDR3 sequence is 13 residues long. Trimming cost V 7 bases and J 9 bases; bases outside gene matches: 8. CDR3: CASTSGQGGQAFF. DNA for the CDR3: TGTGCCAGCACCTCTGGACAGGGGGGGCAAGCTTTCTTT.

This clonotype was seen a handful of times. This sequence joins TRBV9 and TRBJ2-1; 8 bases line up with TRBD2. The CDR3 is 15 amino acids. Looked up from germline, CDR1 is SGDLS and CDR2 is YYNGEE. V was pared by 1 base and J by 7 bases, with 7 bases of the junction left unmatched. CDR3 DNA: TGTGCCAGCAGCGTAAGCGGGAGCGGGGGAAATGAGCAGTTCTTC. Its translation is CASSVSGSGGNEQFF.

This clonotype showed up just a few times. The CDR3 DNA follows: TGCAGTGCAGGACAGGGAGGTTACGAGCAGTACTTC. Its protein product is CSAGQGGYEQYF. The chain combines TRBV20-1 with TRBJ2-7; 8 bases are shared with TRBD1. The junction had 5 bases not matched to a gene; V was cut back by 6 bases and J by 4 bases. This CDR3 has 12 residues. The germline V gene has CDR1 DFQATT and CDR2 SNEGSKA (reference sequence).

The rearrangement links TRBV5-1 to TRBJ2-3, with D tentatively TRBD2 (5 bases). V lost 4 bases to trimming and J lost 5 bases, with 14 bases between them. The CDR3 consists of 14 residues. From germline, CDR1 is SGHRS and CDR2 YFSETQ. CDR3 region: CASSPLGEVDTQYF. The CDR3 region has the DNA TGCGCCAGCAGCCCTTTGGGAGAGGTAGATACGCAGTATTTT.